The sample holds a few counts of the clone carrying this T cell receptor (beta chain). Its antigen is not known. Sequencing libraries made from TCR beta cDNA carried unique molecular identifiers. TCRdb recomputed calls from the PCR reads with MiXCR, one row per CDR3 protein. The sample includes roughly 540,000 distinct CDR3 sequences, roughly 34% seen only once; the top ten take around 6%. The data are from a study of post-analysis software for immune sequencing data. V dropped 5 bases and J dropped 2; count of bases not matched to a gene: 8. CDR1 DFQATT and CDR2 SNEGSKA come from the germline V gene (reference sequence). This CDR3 comprises 15 residues. Study-wide results and limits: Multiple sclerosis patients showed significantly lower normalized Chao1 diversity than controls did. Roughly five TRBV segments appeared more often in patients than in controls, and TRBV5-6, TRBV5-1 and TRBV20-1 were among these.

The gene calls are TRBV20-1 and TRBJ2-3; 9 bases match TRBD2. What was sequenced was blood. The clonotype originates from a girl aged 2 to 17 with multiple sclerosis. Written as DNA, the CDR3 is TGCAGTGCTCCCATAGCGGGGGCGAACACAGATACGCAGTATTTT. This sequence encodes CSAPIAGANTDTQYF.